This TCR beta chain was recovered during a study of control samples from healthy donors and cancer patients (TCRdb year 2020). On this clone: It has no known antigen specificity. The sample holds no much larger clone one base away, and base qualities are not on file.

Libraries were constructed by the immunoSEQ multiplex PCR assay. TCRdb carries this immuneACCESS record with in-frame sequences only. Its versions omit some clonotypes, under half of them owing to an unresolved V gene in the studies checked, with the rest unexplained. This sample lists about 77,000 clones; 85% to 95% were detected once. The top ten clones comprise 5.8% of the sample. The clonotype originates from a woman in her sixties or seventies in good health. The material sequenced was blood.

At the DNA level, the sequence is TGCGCCAGCAGCTTGGAGGGACAGAGCAATCAGCCCCAGCATTTT. It specifies CASSLEGQSNQPQHF. Here the chain combines TRBV5-1 and TRBJ1-5, and 7 bases in between align with TRBD1. CDR1 is given as SGHRS and CDR2 as YFSETQ, both from the germline V gene. The junction shows trimming of 0 bases on V and 1 base on J, and the gene matches do not reach 1 base of it. Reading from cysteine to phenylalanine, the CDR3 counts 15 amino acids. The only DNA kept is the CDR3, 45 bases in frame from the first base.